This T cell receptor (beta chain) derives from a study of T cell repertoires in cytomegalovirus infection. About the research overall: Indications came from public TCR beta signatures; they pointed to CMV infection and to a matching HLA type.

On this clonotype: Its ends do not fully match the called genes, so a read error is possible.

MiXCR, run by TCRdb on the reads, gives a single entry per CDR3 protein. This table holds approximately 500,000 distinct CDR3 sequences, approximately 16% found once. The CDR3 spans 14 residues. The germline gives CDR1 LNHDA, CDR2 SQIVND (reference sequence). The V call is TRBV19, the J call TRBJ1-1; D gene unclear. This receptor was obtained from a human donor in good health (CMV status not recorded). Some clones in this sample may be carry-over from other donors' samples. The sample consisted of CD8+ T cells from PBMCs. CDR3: CASSIRHPNTAAFF. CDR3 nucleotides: TGTGCCAGTAGTATACGACACCCGAACACTGCAGCTTTCTTT.